Shown below are 20 T cell receptor beta chains from a single sample sequenced in a study of technical replicates of blood from a handful of donors. Clones were sequenced by immunoSEQ multiplex PCR, and TCRdb holds only the in-frame ones, with some missing. Of tens of thousands of clones in the sample, roughly nine tenths were seen once. Sequencing was carried out using PBMCs. The receptor source for this set is a human donor in good health. Some clones in this sample may be carry-over from other donors' samples.

The rearrangement joins TRBV27 to TRBJ1-1; 9 bases are a match to TRBD1. Germline CDR1 reads MNHEY; CDR2 reads SMNVEV (reference sequence). The V gene end was trimmed by 7 bases and the J gene end by 3 bases; junction bases not matched to a gene: 3. This CDR3 spans 13 amino acids. The CDR3 sequence is CASKDRGDTEAFF. In DNA, the CDR3 is TGTGCCAGCAAAGACAGGGGGGACACTGAAGCTTTCTTT.

J is TRBJ2-5 and V is TRBV5-4; tentatively, D is TRBD2 (6 bases). The CDR3 contains 13 residues. The ends were cut back, 3 bases at V and 5 bases at J, with 11 bases in the middle. Germline assignment: CDR1 SGHNT and CDR2 YYREEE (reference sequence). The CDR3 DNA follows: TGTGCCAGCAGCTCGGGACTGAGGGAGACCCAGTACTTC. This encodes CASSSGLRETQYF.

This rearrangement joins TRBV7-2 to TRBJ2-2; TRBD2 agrees at 10 bases. In germline, CDR1 is SGHTA, CDR2 FQGNSA. V shed 3 bases and J 1 base; nucleotides not matched to a gene: 5. This CDR3 is built from 17 residues. The CDR3: CASSFPSGGRNTGELFF. CDR3 nucleotide sequence: TGTGCCAGCAGCTTCCCTAGCGGGGGCCGGAACACCGGGGAGCTGTTTTTT.

The V gene is TRBV15, the J gene TRBJ1-1; the match to TRBD1 covers 7 bases. Germline V gene lookup returns CDR1 LNHNV and CDR2 YYDKDF (reference sequence). V lost 1 base and J lost 7; bases outside the gene matches: 6. This CDR3 is 14 amino acids long. CDR3 bases: TGTGCCACCAGCAGAGGCGGACAGGAGCATGAAGCTTTCTTT. Translating it yields CATSRGGQEHEAFF.

This chain uses TRBV9 with TRBJ2-1; 8 nucleotides agree with TRBD2. Germline loops: CDR1 SGDLS, CDR2 YYNGEE. The CDR3 extends over 15 amino acids. Germline trimming cut 6 bases from V and 0 bases from J; bases unmatched to any gene: 5. The chain's CDR3 is CASTRRGDSYNEQFF. The CDR3 nucleotides are TGTGCCAGCACAAGGCGGGGGGACTCCTACAATGAGCAGTTCTTC.

This clone has a single count. This sequence joins TRBV7-8 and TRBJ1-1; perhaps TRBD1 as D (5 bases). Germline assignment: CDR1 SGHVS and CDR2 FQNEAQ. Trimming shortened V by 5 bases and J by 0 bases, and 13 bases separated the two germline ends. The CDR3 has 15 residues. This chain's CDR3 is CASSPGRQMNTEAFF. CDR3 sequence (DNA): TGTGCCAGCAGCCCAGGGAGGCAGATGAACACTGAAGCTTTCTTT.

The J gene is TRBJ2-7, the V gene TRBV5-1; 13 bases map to TRBD2. Germline V gene sequence: CDR1 SGHRS, CDR2 YFSETQ. Trimming removed 4 bases from V and 5 bases from J; junction bases left unmatched: 6. The CDR3 is 15 residues long. In DNA, the CDR3 is TGCGCCAGCAGCGACATCGGACTAGCGGGGGACGAGCAGTACTTC. This translates into CASSDIGLAGDEQYF.

This chain uses TRBV2 with TRBJ2-5; the D gene is possibly TRBD2 (5 bases). CDR1 and CDR2 from the germline V gene are SNHLY and FYNNEI. The CDR3 consists of 14 residues. The ends were cut back, 4 bases at V and 5 bases at J, with 14 bases in the middle. CDR3 DNA: TGTGCCAGCAGTGCTCCCCCAGAGGGCGAGACCCAGTACTTC. Translated, it gives CASSAPPEGETQYF.

The chain has TRBV11-3 and TRBJ2-2; tentatively, D is TRBD1 (5 bases). The germline gives CDR1 SGHNT, CDR2 YENEEA. V was cut by 1 base and J by 5 bases, with 11 bases left in between. The CDR3 is 15 amino acids. The CDR3 nucleotides are TGTGCCAGCAGCTTAGTAGGGGAAGAGACCGGGGAGCTGTTTTTT. Its translation is CASSLVGEETGELFF.

The gene calls are TRBV19 and TRBJ2-7, with TRBD1 as a possible D gene (6 bases). CDR1 is LNHDA, CDR2 SQIVND, per germline (reference sequence). V was trimmed by 5 bases and J by 1 base, leaving 9 bases between them. The CDR3 extends over 13 amino acids. In DNA form, the CDR3 reads TGTGCCAGTAGTCCAGGGGCGTCCTACGAGCAGTACTTC. This translates into CASSPGASYEQYF. Drawing the rest from reference TRBV19 and TRBJ2-7, the complete variable domain is DGGITQSPKYLFRKEGQNVTLSCEQNLNHDAMYWYRQDPGQGLRLIYYSQIVNDFQKGDIAEGYSVSREKKESFPLTVTSAQKNPTAFYLCASSPGASYEQYFGPGTRLTVT.

This chain links TRBV2 with TRBJ2-1; 8 bases agree with TRBD2. Germline CDR1 is SNHLY and CDR2 is FYNNEI. Trimming cost V 3 bases and J 2 bases; bases outside gene matches: 12. The CDR3 consists of 18 residues. CDR3 sequence reads: CASSDPLAGYPTYNEQFF. The CDR3 DNA reads TGTGCCAGCAGTGACCCCCTAGCGGGCTATCCGACCTACAATGAGCAGTTCTTC.

V usage is TRBV30 and J usage is TRBJ2-7; 7 positions match TRBD2. Per germline, CDR1 GTSNPN and CDR2 SVGIG (reference sequence). This CDR3 region has 14 residues. V dropped 5 bases and J dropped 5; count of bases not matched to a gene: 12. For the CDR3, the DNA is TGTGCCTGGGCCCCGGGACTACTACCCCACGAGCAGTACTTC. This gives the protein CAWAPGLLPHEQYF.

CDR3 protein: CASSRGQGNEKLFF. The CDR3 DNA is TGTGCCAGCAGCCGTGGACAGGGCAATGAAAAACTGTTTTTT. V usage is TRBV7-6 and J usage is TRBJ1-4, with 8 bases fitting TRBD1. The CDR3 is made up of 14 amino acids. J gave up 5 bases and V 5 bases, and 4 bases lay outside the gene matches. The germline V gene has CDR1 SGHVS and CDR2 FNYEAQ.

A note on this clone: A junction boundary mismatches the germline segment, possibly from a read error. V and J are TRBV6-1 and TRBJ2-2; weak D call: TRBD2 (5 bases). This CDR3 is 16 amino acids long. The germline V gene encodes CDR1 MNHNS and CDR2 SASEGT. The CDR3 coding sequence is TGTGCCAGCAGCGAAGGGCTAGCTCCTGTCGCCGGGGAGCTGTTTTTT. It specifies CASSEGLAPVAGELFF.

The chain employs TRBV4-2 and TRBJ1-4; D is ambiguous. The ends were cut back, 0 bases at V and 9 bases at J, with 8 bases in the middle. The CDR3 loop spans 13 amino acids. CDR1 is LGHNA and CDR2 is YNFKEQ in the germline V gene. In nucleotides, the CDR3 is TGTGCCAGCAGCCAAGATCTTACAAAAAAACTGTTTTTT. Its protein is CASSQDLTKKLFF.

J is TRBJ2-6 and V is TRBV9, with D possibly being TRBD2 (6 bases). The CDR3 totals 16 residues. Trimming stripped 0 bases from V and 1 base from J, with 8 bases between. Germline loops: CDR1 SGDLS, CDR2 YYNGEE. The CDR3 sequence: CASSVVAGSGANVLTF. Written as DNA, the CDR3 is TGTGCCAGCAGCGTAGTGGCGGGATCTGGGGCCAACGTCCTGACTTTC.

J is TRBJ1-2 and V is TRBV18; a weak D match, TRBD1 (5 bases). The V end lost 2 bases, the J end lost 3 bases, and 10 bases lay between the germline ends. Germline V gene data show CDR1 as KGHSH and CDR2 as LQKENI. CDR3 size: 14 residues. The CDR3 loop is CASSPGADHYGYTF. CDR3 DNA: TGTGCCAGCTCACCAGGGGCCGACCACTATGGCTACACCTTC.

This chain links TRBV6-5 with TRBJ2-7; 9 bases fit TRBD1. The junction had 6 bases not matched to a gene; V was cut back by 2 bases and J by 1 base. Germline lookup yields CDR1 MNHEY and CDR2 SVGAGI. The CDR3 consists of 16 residues. In DNA, the CDR3 is TGTGCCAGCAGTTACGGGGACAGGGTTAGTTCCTACGAGCAGTACTTC. Encoded protein: CASSYGDRVSSYEQYF.

This chain links TRBV27 with TRBJ2-7; 14 nucleotides line up with TRBD2. The V segment lost 8 bases and the J segment 2 bases; nucleotides outside the gene matches: 8. Germline CDR1 is MNHEY and CDR2 is SMNVEV (reference sequence). The CDR3 runs to 16 residues. The CDR3: CASGRTSGRNTYEQYF. CDR3 nucleotide sequence: TGTGCCAGCGGACGGACTAGCGGGAGGAATACCTACGAGCAGTACTTC.

The chain carries TRBV7-9 and TRBJ2-7; the match to TRBD2 covers 10 bases. From germline, CDR1 is SEHNR and CDR2 FQNEAQ (reference sequence). The CDR3 has 17 amino acids. Trimming took 5 bases from V and 4 from J; bases not matched to a gene: 14. Here the CDR3 reads CASSTSAGLAGVYEQYF. The CDR3 region has the DNA TGTGCCAGCAGCACATCCGCAGGGCTAGCGGGAGTGTACGAGCAGTACTTC.